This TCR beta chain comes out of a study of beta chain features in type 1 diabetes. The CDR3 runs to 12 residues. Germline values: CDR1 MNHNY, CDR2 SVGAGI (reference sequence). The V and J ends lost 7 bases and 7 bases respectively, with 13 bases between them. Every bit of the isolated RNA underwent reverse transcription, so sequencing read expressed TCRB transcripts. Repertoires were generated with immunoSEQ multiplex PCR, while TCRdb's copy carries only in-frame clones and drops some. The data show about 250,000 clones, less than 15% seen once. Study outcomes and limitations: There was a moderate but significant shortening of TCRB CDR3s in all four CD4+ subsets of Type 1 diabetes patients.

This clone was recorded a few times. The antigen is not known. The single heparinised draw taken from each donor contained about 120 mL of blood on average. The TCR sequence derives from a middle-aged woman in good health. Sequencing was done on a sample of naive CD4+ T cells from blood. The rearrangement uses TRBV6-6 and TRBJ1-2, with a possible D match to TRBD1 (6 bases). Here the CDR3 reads CASKMGDTGYTF. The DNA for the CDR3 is TGTGCCAGCAAAATGGGGGACACTGGCTACACCTTC.